There are a few counts of the clone carrying this T cell receptor (beta chain). As yet, its antigen is unknown. This entry is derived from a study of T-cell reconstitution after alpha-beta-depleted transplantation in children. Findings of the study overall: TCRbeta diversity was high at day 60 in some patients (a result of surviving recipient T cells and thymic progenitors). There were reportedly several hundred expanded graft clones from which alpha-beta T cells came about two months after transplant. One year after transplant, T-cell counts and diversity came mostly from newly produced T cells.

Unique molecular identifiers were incorporated during preparation of the TCRbeta library. TCRdb re-derived calls from the PCR reads in MiXCR, one entry per CDR3 protein. Of about 610,000 distinct CDR3 sequences listed, 25% to 30% are singletons. Germline CDR1 and CDR2: SQVTM and ANQGSEA. The V gene end was trimmed by 7 bases and the J gene end by 4 bases; junction bases not matched to a gene: 17. The CDR3 runs 17 residues. The chain uses TRBV29-1 and TRBJ2-1, with 9 bases matching TRBD2. Here the sequenced sample was PBMCs, taken before TCRalphabeta/CD19-depleted stem cell transplant. The clonotype was recovered from a boy younger than two with Wiskott-Aldrich syndrome, due to receive a stem cell transplant. As DNA, the CDR3 is TGCAGCGCCTCCTCGGGAGTAGCGGGGGACCATTACAATGAGCAGTTCTTC. It encodes CSASSGVAGDHYNEQFF.